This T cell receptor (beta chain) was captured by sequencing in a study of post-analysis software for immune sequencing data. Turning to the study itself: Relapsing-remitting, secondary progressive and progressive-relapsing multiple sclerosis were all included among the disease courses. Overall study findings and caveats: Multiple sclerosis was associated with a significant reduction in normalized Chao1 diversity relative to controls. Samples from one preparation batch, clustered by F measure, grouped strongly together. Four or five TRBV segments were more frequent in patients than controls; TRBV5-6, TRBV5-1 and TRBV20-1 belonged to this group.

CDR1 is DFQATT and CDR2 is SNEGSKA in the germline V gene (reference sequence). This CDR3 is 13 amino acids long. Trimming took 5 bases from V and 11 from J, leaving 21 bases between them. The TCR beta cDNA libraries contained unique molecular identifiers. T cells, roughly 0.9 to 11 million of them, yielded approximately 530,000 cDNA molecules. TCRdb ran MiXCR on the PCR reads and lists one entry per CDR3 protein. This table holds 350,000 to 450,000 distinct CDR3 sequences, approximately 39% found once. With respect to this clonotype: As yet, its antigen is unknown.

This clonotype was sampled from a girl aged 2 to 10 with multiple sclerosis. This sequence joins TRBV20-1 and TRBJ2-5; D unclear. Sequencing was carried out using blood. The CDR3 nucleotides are TGCAGTGCTCCAAGCGACTGGGCTAGAGAGCAGTACTTC. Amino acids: CSAPSDWAREQYF.